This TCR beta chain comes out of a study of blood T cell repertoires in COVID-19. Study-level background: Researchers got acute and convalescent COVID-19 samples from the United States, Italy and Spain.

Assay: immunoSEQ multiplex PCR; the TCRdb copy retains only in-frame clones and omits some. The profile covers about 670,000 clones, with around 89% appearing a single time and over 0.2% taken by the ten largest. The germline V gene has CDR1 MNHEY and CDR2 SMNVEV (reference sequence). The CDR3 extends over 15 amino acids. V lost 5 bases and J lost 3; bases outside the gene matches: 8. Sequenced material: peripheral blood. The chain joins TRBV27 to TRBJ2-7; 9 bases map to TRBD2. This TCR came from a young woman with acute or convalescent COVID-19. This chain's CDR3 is CASSLAGFGFYEQYF. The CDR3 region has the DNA TGTGCCAGCAGTCTAGCGGGATTCGGTTTCTACGAGCAGTACTTC.